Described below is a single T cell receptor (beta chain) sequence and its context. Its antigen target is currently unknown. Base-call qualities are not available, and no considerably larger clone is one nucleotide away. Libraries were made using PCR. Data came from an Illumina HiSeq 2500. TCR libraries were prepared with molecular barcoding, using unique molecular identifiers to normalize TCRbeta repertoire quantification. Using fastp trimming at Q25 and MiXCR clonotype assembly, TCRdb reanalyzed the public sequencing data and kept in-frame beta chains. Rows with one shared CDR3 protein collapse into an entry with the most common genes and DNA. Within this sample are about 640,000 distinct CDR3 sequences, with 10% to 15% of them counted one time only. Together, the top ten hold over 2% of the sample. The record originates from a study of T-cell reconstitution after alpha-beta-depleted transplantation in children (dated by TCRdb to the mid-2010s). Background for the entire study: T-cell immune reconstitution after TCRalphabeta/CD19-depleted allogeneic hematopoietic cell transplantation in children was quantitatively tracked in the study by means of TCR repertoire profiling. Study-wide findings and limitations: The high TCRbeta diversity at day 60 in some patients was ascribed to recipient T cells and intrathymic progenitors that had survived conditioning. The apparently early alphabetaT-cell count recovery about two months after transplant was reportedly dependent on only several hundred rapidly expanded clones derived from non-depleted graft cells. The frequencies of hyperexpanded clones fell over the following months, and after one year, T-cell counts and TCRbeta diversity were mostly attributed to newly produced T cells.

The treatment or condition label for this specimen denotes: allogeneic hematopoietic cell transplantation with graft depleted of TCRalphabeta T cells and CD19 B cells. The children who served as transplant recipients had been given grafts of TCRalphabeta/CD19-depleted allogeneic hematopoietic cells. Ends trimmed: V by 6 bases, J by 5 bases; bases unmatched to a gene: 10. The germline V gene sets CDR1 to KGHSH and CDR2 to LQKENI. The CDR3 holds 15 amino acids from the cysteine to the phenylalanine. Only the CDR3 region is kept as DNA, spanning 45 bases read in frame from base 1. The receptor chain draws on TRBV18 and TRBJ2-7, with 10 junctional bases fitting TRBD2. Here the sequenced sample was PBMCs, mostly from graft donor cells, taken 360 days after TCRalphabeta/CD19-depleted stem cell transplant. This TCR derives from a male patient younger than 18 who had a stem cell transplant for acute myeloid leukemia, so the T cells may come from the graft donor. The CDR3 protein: CASSLDALAGDEQYF. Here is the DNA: TGTGCCAGCTCCCTCGACGCCCTAGCGGGAGACGAGCAGTACTTC.